This TCR beta chain was found in a study of identical twins. Template switching added a universal primer binding site, and final cDNA carried unique molecular identifiers. TCRdb used MiXCR to reprocess the 5' RACE reads, holding one entry per CDR3 protein. The sample consists of more than 600,000 distinct CDR3 sequences, about 20% of them appearing once. This clonotype turned up a few times. The CDR3 consists of 13 residues. CDR1 MNHEY and CDR2 SVGEGT come from the germline V gene. Unmatched junction bases numbered 4, after V lost 6 bases and J lost 5 bases. In addition, the sample was reused for a study of T cells expressing NK-cell markers.

Input material: PBMCs. This TCR was recovered from a woman aged 18-35 years in good health. This chain connects TRBV6-2 or TRBV6-3 to TRBJ2-7, with 10 bases matching TRBD2. Here the CDR3 DNA reads TGTGCCAGCAGGAGGACTAGCGGAAACGAGCAGTACTTC. It yields the protein CASRRTSGNEQYF.